Following are 13 T cell receptor beta chains from one sample sequenced in a study of blood T cell repertoires in COVID-19 (TCRdb year 2020). Libraries were constructed by the immunoSEQ multiplex PCR assay. The table was pulled from immuneACCESS by TCRdb, which kept in-frame rearrangements only. Such tables lose some clones; where checked, under half of the loss comes from unresolved V genes, and the rest has no known cause. The sample table records fewer than 450,000 clones; approximately 84% of these occur just once. Jointly, the top ten make up roughly 1% of the sample. Sequences were obtained from PBMCs or T cells enriched from blood (not recorded which). The receptor set was obtained from a woman in her twenties or thirties who had recovered from COVID-19.

In its sample, this clone was seen a few times. The genes are TRBV19 and TRBJ1-5; 7 bases agree with TRBD1. This CDR3 is 15 amino acids long. Germline values: CDR1 LNHDA, CDR2 SQIVND (reference sequence). J was trimmed by 5 bases and V by 6 bases; bases with no gene match: 10. The DNA of the CDR3 is TGTGCCAGTAGAAATAACAGGGGCGCGGATCAGCCCCAGCATTTT. Its translation is CASRNNRGADQPQHF.

The chain carries TRBV5-1 and TRBJ2-3; 9 bases match TRBD2. CDR1 is SGHRS, CDR2 YFSETQ, per germline. The CDR3 spans 16 residues. V shed 3 bases and J 6 bases; nucleotides not matched to a gene: 11. The CDR3, as DNA: TGCGCCAGCAGCTCCACCCCAGCGGGGGGTGGGGATACGCAGTATTTT. This encodes CASSSTPAGGGDTQYF.

The V gene is TRBV6-5, the J gene TRBJ2-5, with D maybe TRBD2 (5 bases). CDR1 is MNHEY, CDR2 SVGAGI, per germline. Trimming took 3 bases from V and 0 from J, leaving 8 bases between them. This CDR3 is built from 14 residues. The CDR3 protein is CASSYGGDQETQYF. Written as DNA, the CDR3 is TGTGCCAGCAGTTATGGAGGAGACCAAGAGACCCAGTACTTC.

The CDR3 is CASSPLAGGIQETQYF. CDR3 in DNA: TGTGCCAGCTCACCCTTAGCGGGGGGCATCCAAGAGACCCAGTACTTC. The chain carries TRBV18 and TRBJ2-5, with 10 bases lining up with TRBD2. CDR1 is KGHSH and CDR2 is LQKENI in the germline V gene. V lost 3 bases to trimming and J lost 1 base; unmatched junction nucleotides: 5. The CDR3 loop spans 16 amino acids.

The V and J genes are TRBV6-2 or TRBV6-3 and TRBJ2-3; possibly TRBD2 for D (6 bases). The V and J ends lost 0 bases and 2 bases respectively, with 15 bases between them. CDR1 is MNHEY and CDR2 is SVGEGT in the germline V gene. The CDR3 has 17 amino acids. CDR3 DNA sequence: TGTGCCAGCAGTTACTCGTTTAGTGGACTAACCACAGATACGCAGTATTTT. The encoded protein is CASSYSFSGLTTDTQYF.

This chain uses TRBV2 with TRBJ2-6; no reliable D call. The V gene lost 4 bases and the J gene lost 0 bases, with 10 bases spanning the gap. This CDR3 has 16 amino acids. Germline assignment: CDR1 SNHLY and CDR2 FYNNEI. For the CDR3, the DNA is TGTGCCAGCAGTGCTACCAGGATCTCTGGGGCCAACGTCCTGACTTTC. Amino acid sequence: CASSATRISGANVLTF.

The V and J genes are TRBV11-3 and TRBJ2-2; 8 bases agree with TRBD2. This CDR3 has 15 amino acids. Unmatched junction bases numbered 2, after V lost 1 base and J lost 4 bases. Germline V lookup: CDR1 SGHNT, CDR2 YENEEA. In nucleotides, the CDR3 is TGTGCCAGCAGCTTAGGAGCGGGGGCCACCGGGGAGCTGTTTTTT. Translated: CASSLGAGATGELFF.

The chain recombines TRBV7-8 with TRBJ1-6; weak D call: TRBD1 (6 bases). There are 16 residues in the CDR3. CDR1 is SGHVS and CDR2 is FQNEAQ in the germline V gene. V was clipped by 5 bases and J by 3 bases, with 14 bases between them. CDR3 bases: TGTGCCAGCAGCCCCCGGGACACCGACTATAATTCACCCCTCCACTTT. Protein product: CASSPRDTDYNSPLHF. Complete variable domain (other parts from reference TRBV7-8 and TRBJ1-6): GAGVSQSPRYKVAKRGQDVALRCDPISGHVSLFWYQQALGQGPEFLTYFQNEAQLDKSGLPSDRFFAERPEGSVSTLKIQRTQQEDSAVYLCASSPRDTDYNSPLHFGNGTRLTVT.

This chain joins TRBV7-6 and TRBJ1-2, with TRBD1 matching over 8 bases. The CDR3 extends over 16 amino acids. The germline CDR1 and CDR2 sequences are SGHVS and FNYEAQ. V was clipped by 4 bases and J by 4 bases; unmatched bases: 11. CDR3 region: CASSSPTGAPPYGYTF. The CDR3 DNA reads as TGTGCCAGCAGCTCACCGACAGGGGCCCCTCCCTATGGCTACACCTTC.

V usage is TRBV12-5 and J usage is TRBJ1-3; D may be TRBD1 (5 bases). CDR3 size: 16 residues. In germline, CDR1 is LGHNT, CDR2 FRNRAP. V lost 2 bases and J 0 bases, leaving 11 bases between the germline ends. CDR3: CASGLSSTDSGNTIYF. The CDR3 DNA sequence: TGTGCTAGTGGTTTGTCTTCGACAGACTCTGGAAACACCATATATTTT.

The V gene is TRBV27, the J gene TRBJ2-1; D gene ambiguous. Germline V CDR1 and CDR2: MNHEY, SMNVEV (reference sequence). V was shortened by 2 bases and J by 0 bases, with 11 bases between the two germline ends. The CDR3 totals 16 residues. CDR3 DNA sequence: TGTGCCAGCAGTTTAGAAAGCCGAAGCTCCTACAATGAGCAGTTCTTC. It encodes CASSLESRSSYNEQFF.

The chain employs TRBV2 and TRBJ1-6; 7 positions match TRBD1. J lost 6 bases, V lost 6 bases, and 8 bases had no gene match. The CDR3 spans 15 residues. Germline CDR1 reads SNHLY; CDR2 reads FYNNEI. Here the CDR3 reads CASSRGTESNSPLHF. CDR3 bases: TGTGCCAGCAGCCGGGGGACAGAGTCTAATTCACCCCTCCACTTT.

The V gene is TRBV15, the J gene TRBJ2-2; D uncertain. Per the germline V gene, CDR1 is LNHNV and CDR2 is YYDKDF (reference sequence). The V end lost 2 bases, the J end lost 3 bases, and 4 bases lay between the germline ends. The CDR3 has 13 residues. CDR3 residues: CATSRPYTGELFF. CDR3 DNA: TGTGCCACCAGCAGACCATACACCGGGGAGCTGTTTTTT.